The source of this T cell receptor beta chain is a study of blood T cell repertoires in COVID-19. Trimming removed 5 bases at V and 2 bases at J, with 25 bases between. CDR1 and CDR2 (germline): MNHNY, SVGAGI (reference sequence). CDR3 length: 19 residues. Profiling relied on immunoSEQ multiplex PCR, and the TCRdb table lists in-frame clones only, not all of them. The sample records 130,000 to 150,000 clones, almost 90% being singletons. The sequenced material came from peripheral blood. The J gene is TRBJ2-1, the V gene TRBV6-6, with D possibly being TRBD1 or TRBD2 (9 bases each). The clonotype was recovered from a human donor in a cohort sampled during active COVID-19. The CDR3 region has the DNA TGTGCCAGCAGTCTTACAGGGGGCAGGTCTAGCGGGACCTACAATGAGCAGTTCTTC. Protein sequence: CASSLTGGRSSGTYNEQFF.